This record concerns one T cell receptor (beta chain) sequence. Its antigen is as yet unknown. Profiling relied on immunoSEQ multiplex PCR, and the TCRdb table lists in-frame clones only, not all of them. The sample carries 200,000 or so clones, approximately 94% recorded once. The data were taken from a study of T cell responses to AZD1222 COVID-19 vaccine. General study results and limits: The study found Spike-specific TCR breadth and depth rose after two AZD1222 doses. After the peak T cell response, and only then, were repertoires sampled. There were mostly white British donors and more females than males, and clonal diversity was possibly underestimated.

Investigators merged groups given second doses at roughly 4 or roughly 12 weeks. Trimming at V came to 6 bases and at J to 2 bases, leaving 3 bases not matched to a gene. From germline, CDR1 is MDHEN and CDR2 SYDVKM. CDR3 length: 14 amino acids. The specimen was peripheral blood, collected 28 days after the second AZD1222 dose. The chain joins TRBV28 to TRBJ1-4; 7 bases fit TRBD1. The clonotype originates from an adult who received the AZD1222 COVID-19 vaccine. The CDR3 reads CASRPGGTNEKLFF. CDR3 DNA: TGTGCCAGCAGACCAGGGGGGACTAATGAAAAACTGTTTTTT.